This is a list of T cell receptor beta chains from one sample in a study of blood T cell repertoires in COVID-19. Generated by immunoSEQ multiplex PCR, the TCRdb table keeps only in-frame clones and is missing some. This table has about 270,000 clones, around nine tenths appearing once. The sequenced sample consisted of peripheral blood. Receptors were obtained from a man aged 40-49 years with active or convalescent COVID-19. CDR3s include the opening cysteine and the closing phenylalanine or tryptophan. Clone size, where shown, is once, few, many, or a class for clones that have expanded.

clone_size,v_call,cdr3_aa
.,TRBV10-3,CAISRGDSNSYEQYF
.,TRBV2,CASTGQGIGTQYF
.,TRBV2,CASSDGGGMNTEAFF
few,TRBV5-1,CASPLEGNQPQHF
.,TRBV2,CASTGGARETQYF
few,TRBV5-6,CASSLGGPQGPQHF
.,TRBV13,CASSLEGHHAYEQYF
.,TRBV6-5,CASSYRPGVKDTIYF
.,TRBV27,CASSSGQGLGDIQYF
.,TRBV6-5,CASAGAEQYF
.,TRBV24-1,CATSASGQGRADTQYF
.,TRBV5-4,CASTRGGGRTETQYF
.,TRBV4-1,CASSQTHSGPMGETQYF
once,TRBV5-1,CASGPVPPGTGNYEQYF
.,TRBV5-6,CASTSRRGAYGYTF
.,TRBV18,CASSRRDRDRETQYF
.,TRBV7-8,CASSPPRTEAFF
.,TRBV9,CASSSGQNSPLHF
once,TRBV30,CAWTRSSGPTDTQYF
.,TRBV3-1/TRBV3-2,CASSLRGIFDGYTF
once,TRBV11-3,CASSSTGTADTQYF
.,TRBV3-1/TRBV3-2,CASSQAWGDTEAFF
.,TRBV6-1,CASSTQTETYEQYF
.,TRBV30,CAWRAPGQGKLEQYF
few,TRBV6-1,CASSAQGWGGDDDFYGYTF
.,TRBV11-2,CASSLWTRNSGANVLTF
.,TRBV30,CAWNLGQYEQYF
.,TRBV27,CASSLGTGEQEYF
.,TRBV7-3,CASSLTWLNTEAFF
.,TRBV10-3,CAIRRLAGAHGELFF
.,TRBV19,CASSAGGEQFF
.,TRBV18,CASSPSPAANTEAFF
once,TRBV7-6,CASSLGLAGGPITGEQYF
.,TRBV9,CASSVSGRGEYEQYF
.,TRBV6-5,CASSSGLERRETQYF
.,TRBV15,CATSRAAGVHNEQFF
.,TRBV19,CASSIVSAGKDGYTF
.,TRBV6-5,CASSRTVLETQYF
once,TRBV10-3,CAISESGGTSGRGRADTQYF
.,TRBV6-5,CASSTTRSYEQYF
.,TRBV27,CASSRGPLKGEQYF
.,TRBV6-5,CASRGGEGYYEQYF
.,TRBV5-4,CASSNGDRGLGNTIYF
.,TRBV5-1,CASSLGQPANYGYTF
.,TRBV29-1,CSVVTLGGGYEQYF
.,TRBV2,CASSGQGASTEAFF
.,TRBV5-1,CASSLVPSGNSGNTIYF
.,TRBV2,CASSEGETEAFF
.,TRBV7-2,CASSTGTVLDQSQHF
.,TRBV30,CAWSVGWGYRDGEQYF
once,TRBV5-1,CASSPGTGVGGNEQFF
.,TRBV9,CASSVGGGSITDTQYF
.,TRBV12-3/TRBV12-4,CASKGLANEKLFF